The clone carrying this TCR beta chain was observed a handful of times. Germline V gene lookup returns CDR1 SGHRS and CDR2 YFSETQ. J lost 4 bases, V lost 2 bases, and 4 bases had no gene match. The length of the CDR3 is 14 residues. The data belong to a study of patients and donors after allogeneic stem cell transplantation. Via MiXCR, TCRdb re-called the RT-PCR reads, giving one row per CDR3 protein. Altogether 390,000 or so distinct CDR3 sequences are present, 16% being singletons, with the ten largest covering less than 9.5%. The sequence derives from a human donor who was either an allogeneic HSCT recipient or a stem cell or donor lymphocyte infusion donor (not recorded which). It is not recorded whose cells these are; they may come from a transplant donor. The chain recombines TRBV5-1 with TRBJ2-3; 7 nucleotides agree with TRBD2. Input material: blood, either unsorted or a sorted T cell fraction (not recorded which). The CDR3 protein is CASSLGLGPDTQYF. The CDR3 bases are TGCGCCAGCAGCTTAGGACTAGGGCCAGATACGCAGTATTTT. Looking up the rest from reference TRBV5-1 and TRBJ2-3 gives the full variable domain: KAGVTQTPRYLIKTRGQQVTLSCSPISGHRSVSWYQQTPGQGLQFLFEYFSETQRNKGNFPGRFSGRQFSNSRSEMNVSTLELGDSALYLCASSLGLGPDTQYFGPGTRLTVL.